A selection of T cell receptor beta chains follows, all from one sample in a study of T cell repertoires in cytomegalovirus infection. MiXCR was run by TCRdb on the reads, yielding one entry per CDR3 protein. In the table there are around 770,000 distinct CDR3 sequences, 25% to 35% of which are singletons. Their specific antigens are unknown. The sequencing here drew on cultured CD8+ T cells from PBMCs, taken from culture after CMV antigen stimulation. The receptors derive from a human donor in good health (CMV status not recorded). Some clones in this sample may be carry-over from other donors' samples. Both conserved end residues are part of each CDR3. The order of the fields is CDR3 DNA, CDR3 protein, V gene, clone size, J gene, CDR3 length, D gene. The D gene is left open where the match is weak. Clone sizes are given selectively: once, few, many, or a class where the clone is expanded.

CDR3 DNA: TGTGCCATCAGTGAGTCGACGGTCCCAGGGAGCACTGAAGCTTTCTTT; CDR3 protein: CAISESTVPGSTEAFF; V gene: TRBV10-3; clone size: NA; J gene: TRBJ1-1; CDR3 length: 16; D gene: NA
CDR3 DNA: TGTGCCAGTAGTACCAAGGGGAATGATGAAGCTTTCTTT; CDR3 protein: CASSTKGNDEAFF; V gene: TRBV19; clone size: NA; J gene: TRBJ1-1; CDR3 length: 13; D gene: NA
CDR3 DNA: TGTGCCATCAGAATAAGACAGGACACAGATACGCAGTATTTT; CDR3 protein: CAIRIRQDTDTQYF; V gene: TRBV10-3; clone size: few; J gene: TRBJ2-3; CDR3 length: 14; D gene: NA
CDR3 DNA: TGCGCCAGCAGCCAAGCCATCAGGTCGACAGATACGCAGTATTTT; CDR3 protein: CASSQAIRSTDTQYF; V gene: TRBV4-1; clone size: NA; J gene: TRBJ2-3; CDR3 length: 15; D gene: NA
CDR3 DNA: TGTGCCAGCAACTGGGGGGCAAGGGGTCAGCCCCAGCATTTT; CDR3 protein: CASNWGARGQPQHF; V gene: TRBV6-6; clone size: NA; J gene: TRBJ1-5; CDR3 length: 14; D gene: NA
CDR3 DNA: TGTGCCAGCACGAAGGAGGCAGGCGTAAATTCACCCCTCCACTTT; CDR3 protein: CASTKEAGVNSPLHF; V gene: TRBV7-2; clone size: NA; J gene: TRBJ1-6; CDR3 length: 15; D gene: NA
CDR3 DNA: TGTGCCAGCTCACCACCTGACAGGGGCCTTAACACTGAAGCTTTCTTT; CDR3 protein: CASSPPDRGLNTEAFF; V gene: TRBV18; clone size: NA; J gene: TRBJ1-1; CDR3 length: 16; D gene: TRBD1
CDR3 DNA: TGTGCCAGCGGCCCGCGGACGGTGATGTTGGGCACTGAAGCTTTCTTT; CDR3 protein: CASGPRTVMLGTEAFF; V gene: TRBV6-2/TRBV6-3; clone size: NA; J gene: TRBJ1-1; CDR3 length: 16; D gene: NA
CDR3 DNA: TGTGCCAGCAGCTTAGAGCAGGACGATTCCACAGATACGCAGTATTTT; CDR3 protein: CASSLEQDDSTDTQYF; V gene: TRBV7-9; clone size: NA; J gene: TRBJ2-3; CDR3 length: 16; D gene: NA
CDR3 DNA: TGTGCCAGCAGCCAGACAGGTTTCTATGGCTACACCTTC; CDR3 protein: CASSQTGFYGYTF; V gene: TRBV6-6; clone size: few; J gene: TRBJ1-2; CDR3 length: 13; D gene: NA
CDR3 DNA: TGTGCCAGCAGTTTAGGGGGACAGCCTGTCTATGGCTACACCTTC; CDR3 protein: CASSLGGQPVYGYTF; V gene: TRBV12-3/TRBV12-4; clone size: many; J gene: TRBJ1-2; CDR3 length: 15; D gene: TRBD1
CDR3 DNA: TGTGCCAGCAGCTCCATGGGGGACACTTATGGCTACGAGCAGTACTTC; CDR3 protein: CASSSMGDTYGYEQYF; V gene: TRBV5-8; clone size: NA; J gene: TRBJ2-7; CDR3 length: 16; D gene: NA
CDR3 DNA: TGTGCCAGCATCGAGGGGACTCTCCTCTCACGAGACACTGAAGCTTTCTTT; CDR3 protein: CASIEGTLLSRDTEAFF; V gene: TRBV6-6; clone size: few; J gene: TRBJ1-1; CDR3 length: 17; D gene: NA
CDR3 DNA: TGTGCCAGTAGTGCCTGGACAGGGGTATCCTACGAGCAGTACTTC; CDR3 protein: CASSAWTGVSYEQYF; V gene: TRBV19; clone size: few; J gene: TRBJ2-7; CDR3 length: 15; D gene: TRBD1
CDR3 DNA: TGTGCCAGCAGCCCCTACAGGCCCGATAATGAAAAACTGTTTTTT; CDR3 protein: CASSPYRPDNEKLFF; V gene: TRBV11-2; clone size: few; J gene: TRBJ1-4; CDR3 length: 15; D gene: NA
CDR3 DNA: TGTGCCAGCAGCAGAACTAGCGGGAGCTACAATGAGCAGTTCTTC; CDR3 protein: CASSRTSGSYNEQFF; V gene: TRBV13; clone size: NA; J gene: TRBJ2-1; CDR3 length: 15; D gene: TRBD2
CDR3 DNA: TGTGCCAGCAGCTGGGGGACAGTCTCCGCGAACACTGAAGCTTTCTTT; CDR3 protein: CASSWGTVSANTEAFF; V gene: TRBV7-6; clone size: NA; J gene: TRBJ1-1; CDR3 length: 16; D gene: TRBD1
CDR3 DNA: TGTGCCAGCAGTTACTCGATCGGGACAGCGAACACCGGGGAGCTGTTTTTT; CDR3 protein: CASSYSIGTANTGELFF; V gene: TRBV6-6; clone size: few; J gene: TRBJ2-2; CDR3 length: 17; D gene: TRBD1
CDR3 DNA: TGTGCCAGTAGTGTTGACCCTTACAATGAGCAGTTCTTC; CDR3 protein: CASSVDPYNEQFF; V gene: TRBV19; clone size: NA; J gene: TRBJ2-1; CDR3 length: 13; D gene: NA
CDR3 DNA: TGCAGTCTTAGCGACACCTATTCCTACGAGCAGTACTTC; CDR3 protein: CSLSDTYSYEQYF; V gene: TRBV20-1; clone size: NA; J gene: TRBJ2-7; CDR3 length: 13; D gene: NA
CDR3 DNA: TGTGCCATCAGTGATTTCCGGGACAGCGGTCAGCCCCAGCATTTT; CDR3 protein: CAISDFRDSGQPQHF; V gene: TRBV10-3; clone size: NA; J gene: TRBJ1-5; CDR3 length: 15; D gene: TRBD1
CDR3 DNA: TGTGCCAGCAGCTTAGTAGGGGGAGTCGATAATTCACCCCTCCACTTT; CDR3 protein: CASSLVGGVDNSPLHF; V gene: TRBV7-9; clone size: many; J gene: TRBJ1-6; CDR3 length: 16; D gene: NA
CDR3 DNA: TGTGCCATCAGTTCCCAGGGGACCGAGTACGAGCAGTACTTC; CDR3 protein: CAISSQGTEYEQYF; V gene: TRBV10-3; clone size: NA; J gene: TRBJ2-7; CDR3 length: 14; D gene: NA
CDR3 DNA: TGTGCCAGCACCCCGGCAGCTAACTATGGCTACACCTTC; CDR3 protein: CASTPAANYGYTF; V gene: TRBV12-3/TRBV12-4; clone size: once; J gene: TRBJ1-2; CDR3 length: 13; D gene: NA
CDR3 DNA: TGTGCCAGCAGTCCGGGGGGGCCTGATCAGCCCCAGCATTTT; CDR3 protein: CASSPGGPDQPQHF; V gene: TRBV27; clone size: NA; J gene: TRBJ1-5; CDR3 length: 14; D gene: NA
CDR3 DNA: TGTGCCAGTAGTCTGGGAGGGGTCGTCGCTTTCTTT; CDR3 protein: CASSLGGVVAFF; V gene: TRBV19; clone size: NA; J gene: TRBJ1-1; CDR3 length: 12; D gene: NA
CDR3 DNA: TGTGCCAACAGCCCAACGCCAAATAGCAATCAGCCCCAGCATTTT; CDR3 protein: CANSPTPNSNQPQHF; V gene: TRBV5-6; clone size: NA; J gene: TRBJ1-5; CDR3 length: 15; D gene: NA
CDR3 DNA: TGTGCCAGTAGTCTCCGACTAGCGGGGGGGCCTCACAATGAGCAGTTCTTC; CDR3 protein: CASSLRLAGGPHNEQFF; V gene: TRBV19; clone size: NA; J gene: TRBJ2-1; CDR3 length: 17; D gene: TRBD2
CDR3 DNA: TGTGCCAGCAGTTTATATGGGGGGGCCCGGAATGAGCAGTTCTTC; CDR3 protein: CASSLYGGARNEQFF; V gene: TRBV28; clone size: NA; J gene: TRBJ2-1; CDR3 length: 15; D gene: NA
CDR3 DNA: TGTGCCAGCAGTCCGGGCTTCGGGGGGGGCTACACCTTC; CDR3 protein: CASSPGFGGGYTF; V gene: TRBV6-6; clone size: NA; J gene: TRBJ1-2; CDR3 length: 13; D gene: NA